The 18 T cell receptor beta chains below were found in one sample sequenced in a study of cytomegalovirus exposure and HLA in healthy donors (dated by TCRdb to about 2017). Libraries came from the immunoSEQ multiplex PCR assay. As stored in TCRdb, this immuneACCESS dataset retains in-frame rearrangements with V and J assigned. A fraction of the clones does not appear; measured against another copy, unresolved V genes explain less than half of the discrepancy, and the remainder lacks a known reason. Here the sample has almost 200,000 clones; about 81% occur a single time. The ten top clones hold over 0.95% of the sample. The sample taken for sequencing was PBMCs. The receptor source for this set is a woman younger than 45 in good health and CMV-seronegative.

This clone was detected only once. This rearrangement joins TRBV7-6 to TRBJ2-2; possible D gene TRBD1, 6 bases. The V gene's germline CDR1 is SGHVS and CDR2 FNYEAQ. Trimming cost V 1 base and J 6 bases, with 12 bases left between them. The length of the CDR3 is 15 residues. CDR3 coding DNA: TGTGCCAGCAGCTTAGTGGCAGGGGCCGCCGGGGAGCTGTTTTTT. It encodes CASSLVAGAAGELFF.

This rearrangement joins TRBV6-1 to TRBJ2-1; TRBD1 is a possible D gene (6 bases). The CDR3 extends over 15 amino acids. Trimming pared 2 bases from V and 8 bases from J, leaving 16 bases between. Germline assignment: CDR1 MNHNS and CDR2 SASEGT. The CDR3 region is CASSEYRQGGYEQFF. CDR3 nucleotide sequence: TGTGCCAGCAGTGAATATCGGCAAGGGGGATATGAGCAGTTCTTC.

This chain's CDR3 is CASSYLRDRVTYEQYF. The CDR3 coding sequence is TGTGCCAGCAGTTACCTCCGGGACAGGGTGACCTACGAGCAGTACTTC. This chain links TRBV2 with TRBJ2-7; 9 positions match TRBD1. The CDR3 covers 16 residues. CDR1 is SNHLY, CDR2 FYNNEI, per germline. With V trimmed by 5 bases and J by 2 bases, 10 bases remained unmatched.

The chain recombines TRBV4-1 with TRBJ2-7; the match to TRBD1 covers 8 bases. CDR3 length equals 14 residues. Germline trimming cut 3 bases from V and 3 bases from J; bases unmatched to any gene: 4. Looked up from germline, CDR1 is MGHRA and CDR2 is YSYEKL. The CDR3 bases are TGCGCCAGCAGCCACCACGGACAGGGCTACGAGCAGTACTTC. Translated, it gives CASSHHGQGYEQYF.

The J gene is TRBJ2-7, the V gene TRBV6-5; 8 bases match TRBD1. There are 13 residues in the CDR3. The V and J ends lost 8 bases and 4 bases, in that order; junction bases with no gene match: 7. The V gene's germline CDR1 is MNHEY and CDR2 SVGAGI. The CDR3 DNA reads TGTGCCAGCCGACGGACAGGGCAGTACGAGCAGTACTTC. This translates into CASRRTGQYEQYF.

This sequence joins TRBV5-1 and TRBJ2-7; 7 positions agree with TRBD1. The CDR3 totals 15 residues. V was clipped by 4 bases and J by 0 bases; unmatched bases: 7. Germline CDR1 SGHRS, CDR2 YFSETQ. The CDR3 loop reads CASSRQGQVSYEQYF. The CDR3, as DNA: TGCGCCAGCAGCCGCCAAGGACAGGTCTCCTACGAGCAGTACTTC.

The chain couples TRBV11-2 to TRBJ2-1, with a weak D call TRBD2 (5 bases). Germline assignment: CDR1 SGHAT and CDR2 FQNNGV. CDR3 length: 11 residues. With 1 base removed from V and 10 bases from J, the gap between germline ends came to 5 bases. The CDR3 DNA follows: TGTGCCAGCAGCTTAGGACTAGAGCAGTTCTTC. Amino acids: CASSLGLEQFF.

The rearrangement uses TRBV10-1 and TRBJ2-3; D perhaps matches TRBD1 (6 bases). The CDR3 length is 14 residues. Trimming left V 4 bases short and J 3 bases short, with 11 bases between. Germline V lookup: CDR1 WNHNN, CDR2 SYGVQD (reference sequence). The CDR3 DNA follows: TGCGCCAGCAGTGGCAGGGGCCTGACAGATACGCAGTATTTT. Protein sequence: CASSGRGLTDTQYF.

This chain links TRBV29-1 with TRBJ2-7; maybe TRBD1 (7 bases). V lost 7 bases and J 2 bases, leaving 15 bases between the germline ends. This CDR3 has 13 residues. Germline assignment: CDR1 SQVTM and CDR2 ANQGSEA. The CDR3 sequence: CSAGGQGAYEQYF. DNA of the CDR3: TGCAGCGCAGGGGGGCAGGGGGCCTACGAGCAGTACTTC.

The rearrangement uses TRBV5-1 and TRBJ2-3; 14 nucleotides match TRBD2. The length of the CDR3 is 17 residues. CDR1 and CDR2 (germline): SGHRS, YFSETQ. The V gene end was trimmed by 0 bases and the J gene end by 3 bases; junction bases not matched to a gene: 3. The CDR3 region has the DNA TGCGCCAGCAGCTTGGGGGGGACTAGCGGGAGTACAGATACGCAGTATTTT. Its protein is CASSLGGTSGSTDTQYF.

The chain uses TRBV7-7 and TRBJ2-1; 10 bases line up with TRBD2. The CDR3 is 15 amino acids. Per the germline V gene, CDR1 is SSHAT and CDR2 is FNYEAQ (reference sequence). Germline trimming cut 5 bases from V and 5 bases from J; bases unmatched to any gene: 6. CDR3 in amino acids: CASSLRLAGDNEQFF. The CDR3 DNA reads as TGTGCCAGCAGCCTTCGACTAGCGGGCGACAATGAGCAGTTCTTC.

This clone has only a few counts. The chain is built from TRBV11-3 and TRBJ2-1; 12 nucleotides agree with TRBD2. The trim removed 8 bases at V and 6 bases at J, leaving 2 bases unmatched. In germline, CDR1 is SGHNT, CDR2 YENEEA. This CDR3 contains 13 residues. Written as DNA, the CDR3 is TGTGCCAGCGGACTAGCGGGACGCAATGAGCAGTTCTTC. Its translation is CASGLAGRNEQFF.

This chain links TRBV29-1 with TRBJ1-1; D perhaps matches TRBD1 (5 bases). Between the trimmed V and J ends, which lost 2 bases and 3 bases, there was a span of 13 bases. This CDR3 contains 14 residues. CDR1 SQVTM and CDR2 ANQGSEA come from the germline V gene. The CDR3 loop is CSVERRGFDTEAFF. The CDR3 bases are TGCAGCGTTGAAAGGCGGGGCTTTGACACTGAAGCTTTCTTT.

V is TRBV28 and J is TRBJ1-2; no firm D call. The CDR3 is made up of 10 amino acids. Germline CDR1 and CDR2: MDHEN and SYDVKM. V lost 7 bases and J 8 bases, leaving 8 bases between the germline ends. CDR3 region: CASNRGGYTF. The DNA for the CDR3 is TGTGCCAGCAACCGCGGGGGCTACACCTTC.

This chain joins TRBV19 and TRBJ2-7; 11 bases align to TRBD2. Germline V CDR1 and CDR2: LNHDA, SQIVND (reference sequence). V gave up 4 bases and J gave up 2 bases; unmatched junction bases: 1. The CDR3 runs to 14 residues. This CDR3 reads CASSRLAGTYEQYF. The DNA for the CDR3 is TGTGCCAGTAGTAGACTAGCGGGGACCTACGAGCAGTACTTC.

The chain joins TRBV30 to TRBJ2-7, with TRBD2 matching 9 bases. This CDR3 region has 14 residues. Per germline, CDR1 GTSNPN and CDR2 SVGIG (reference sequence). The CDR3 region has the DNA TGTGCTGTCTTAGCGGGAGTAAGCCCCTACGAGCAGTACTTC. Translation: CAVLAGVSPYEQYF.

This chain connects TRBV30 to TRBJ2-4, with 10 bases fitting TRBD1. J gave up 0 bases and V 0 bases, and 11 bases lay outside the gene matches. This CDR3 region has 19 residues. CDR1 is GTSNPN and CDR2 is SVGIG in the germline V gene (reference sequence). The CDR3 DNA reads as TGTGCCTGGAGTGTAGAGGACAGGGGGAGGAGGAAAGCCAAAAACATTCAGTACTTC. Translated, it gives CAWSVEDRGRRKAKNIQYF.

The rearrangement links TRBV2 to TRBJ2-1; D may be TRBD2 (6 bases). CDR1 is SNHLY, CDR2 FYNNEI, per germline. V dropped 7 bases and J dropped 0 bases, with 16 bases sitting between them. The CDR3 sequence is 16 residues long. The CDR3 region has the DNA TGTGCCAGCATCCCGAGGCGGGGAAGCTCCTACAATGAGCAGTTCTTC. Its translation is CASIPRRGSSYNEQFF.